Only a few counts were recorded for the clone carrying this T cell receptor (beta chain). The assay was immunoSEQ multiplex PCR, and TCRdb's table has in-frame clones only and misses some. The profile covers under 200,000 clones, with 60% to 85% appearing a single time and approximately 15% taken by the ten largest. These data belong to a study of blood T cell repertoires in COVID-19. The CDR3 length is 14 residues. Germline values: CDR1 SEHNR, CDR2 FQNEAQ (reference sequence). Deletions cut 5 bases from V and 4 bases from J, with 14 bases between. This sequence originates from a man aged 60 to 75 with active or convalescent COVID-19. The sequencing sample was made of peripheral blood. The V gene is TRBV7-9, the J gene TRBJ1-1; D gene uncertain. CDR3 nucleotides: TGTGCCAGCAGCAACTCACGTTCGGGCACTGAAGCTTTCTTT. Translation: CASSNSRSGTEAFF. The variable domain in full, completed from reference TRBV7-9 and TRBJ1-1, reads DTGVSQNPRHKITKRGQNVTFRCDPISEHNRLYWYRQTLGQGPEFLTYFQNEAQLEKSRLLSDRFSAERPKGSFSTLEIQRTEQGDSAMYLCASSNSRSGTEAFFGQGTRLTVV.